Described below is a single T cell receptor beta chain sequence and its context. Its antigen specificity is not known. The entry originates in a study of CXCR3-negative and CXCR3-positive naive CD8 T cells (dated by TCRdb to the late 2010s). In terms of the full investigation: In total, 120 million to 150 million TRB reads were obtained, which works out to roughly 1.5 +/- 0.3 million reads per library. Diversity and physicochemical repertoire analyses were performed on around ten donors pooled from two independent experiments. The TRBV-TRBJ cluster analysis covered naive subsets from 5 donors and memory cells from 3 donors.

For each CD8+ T cell subset, flow sorting was done in triplicate, and about 300,000 cells per subset went directly into RLT lysis buffer. Peripheral blood mononuclear cells were isolated from buffy coats using standard density gradient centrifugation. Total RNA was extracted from sorted cells with an RNeasy Mini Kit. What the study reported, not specific to this receptor: Naive CXCR3-negative and CXCR3-positive cells from the same donor showed similar TRBV-TRBJ usage, whereas memory cells showed distinct patterns. Because surface CD5, which is linked to self-reactivity in mice, was comparable between the naive subsets, TCR interaction strength was also inferred from TRB CDR3 physicochemical properties. Freshly isolated PBMCs were used for most assays because CXCR3 expression partially decreased after cryopreservation. Comparably high repertoire diversity was found in both naive subsets, whereas much lower repertoire diversity was found in memory CD8+ T cells.

TCRdb shows the sequencer as NextSeq 550. The Human TCR Profiling Kit (MiLaboratory) was used to prepare UMI-labeled 5' RACE TRB cDNA libraries. cDNA synthesis used the entire amount of extracted RNA, and PCR amplification then used the entire amount of cDNA produced. Libraries were prepared in parallel with an identical number of PCR cycles. In the authors' own workflow: With a requirement of at least two reads per UMI, MIGEC and MiXCR extracted about 49,000 +/- 11,000 unique UMI-labeled TRB cDNA molecules per library. Each library averaged around 42,000 +/- 9,900 functional in-frame TRB CDR3 nucleotide clonotypes without stop codons. Diversity metrics, including normalized Shannon-Wiener and Chao1, were computed in VDJtools after downsampling to 5000 UMI-labeled TRB molecules per sample. VDJtools was used to calculate clonotype-size-weighted physicochemical properties of the central five CDR3 residues, namely interaction energy, strength, volume and Kidera factor 4. TCRdb reanalyzed the reads, keeping one entry per CDR3 protein sequence and omitting DNA. The V and J calls and clone size are TCRdb's, not the authors'. This sample's listing comprises about 22,000 distinct CDR3 sequences. Together, the top ten hold around 20% of the sample.

The germline V gene gives CDR1 as SQVTM and CDR2 as ANQGSEA. CDR3 length: 16 amino acids, cysteine to phenylalanine. No DNA sequence was recorded. The sequence is built from TRBV29-1 and TRBJ1-2; TCRdb proposes TRBD1, but this gene call is untestable without DNA. The specimen was memory CD8+ T cells from blood. The sample's cell subset or site label, in plain terms: conventional CD8+ memory T cells (TMEM), sorted as controls. The source is a human donor in good health. Some clones in this sample may be carry-over from other donors' samples. The CDR3 protein is CSVEENRRGRSSGYTF.